This T cell receptor (beta chain) is from a study of blood T cell repertoires in COVID-19. TCRdb keeps only in-frame clones here, not all; method: immunoSEQ multiplex PCR. The table includes some 270,000 clones, under 95% detected once. The germline gives CDR1 SGHAT, CDR2 FQNNGV. The CDR3 totals 17 residues. The V and J ends lost 0 bases and 6 bases respectively, with 18 bases between them. The sequence was obtained from a man aged 40-49 years who had been exposed to COVID-19. Sequencing was carried out using PBMCs or T cells enriched from blood (not recorded which). The chain is built from TRBV11-2 and TRBJ2-1; TRBD2 might be the D (6 bases). The CDR3 region is CASSLDRETWKPNEQFF. CDR3 DNA sequence: TGTGCCAGCAGCTTAGATCGGGAGACGTGGAAACCCAATGAGCAGTTCTTC.